Detailed here is one T cell receptor (beta chain). Its antigen remains unidentified. No quality values exist for individual bases; no much larger clone is one base distant. In Seattle, one collaborating source enrolled patients while the infection was active and tracked those patients longitudinally over the course of disease. Collaborating institutions collected whole blood in K2EDTA tubes following their own protocols. Collaborator samples were shipped for TCRbeta analysis as frozen whole blood, isolated PBMCs, or DNA extracted from either sample type. The immunoSEQ Assay, a bias-controlled multiplex PCR, was used to amplify TCRbeta CDR3 regions from genomic DNA. The source study handled its data this way. The number of nucleated cells in each sample was estimated by amplification of reference gene primers within the assay. To quantify the absolute abundance of each unique TCRbeta CDR3 rearrangement, sequence reads were collapsed and filtered. For each sample, productive Simpson clonality was calculated as the square root of Simpson's diversity index across productive rearrangements. TCRdb holds this immuneACCESS table with in-frame rearrangements only. Some clones are missing; in checked studies, unresolved V genes explain under half, and the rest has no known cause. The D gene and trimming were derived from the DNA, and the V and J assignments and clone size from that table. The sample profile shows 110,000 or so clones; approximately 85% of them were found once. The leading ten clones occupy around 6% of the sample.

V is clipped by 5 bases and J by 5 bases, and the sequence between their germline boundaries is 13 bases long. In the germline V gene (reference sequence), CDR1 corresponds to LNHDA and CDR2 to SQIVND. From the cysteine through the phenylalanine, the CDR3 covers 14 amino acids. Only CDR3 DNA remains: 42 bases, in frame from the first base. This entry comes from a study of blood T cell repertoires in COVID-19 (dated by TCRdb to the early 2020s). Concerning the study at large: Collaborator samples came from the United States, Italy and Spain and covered acute and convalescent phases of COVID-19. The prospective study material was composed of cDNA or gDNA derived from T cells, B-cell-depleted T cells, or PBMCs. Subjects who had been exposed to COVID-19, were actively infected with it, or had recovered from it provided the deeply sampled blood TCRbeta repertoires that made up the dataset. The repertoires were released in a freely available public database intended as a resource for research on the immune response to SARS-CoV-2. The samples were drawn from the first 160 participants of the ongoing ImmuneRACE study and from 950 to 1,500 subjects provided by 6 global collaborators. Nearly every sample came with metadata listing a de-identified subject ID, COVID-19 status, age in years and sex. Where available, HLA class I and class II types were obtained from metadata supplied by the sample provider rather than from assay-based typing. Summary of the overall study and its limitations: The quantity of clinical and demographic metadata differed by source and by participant and was supplied without curation.

The sequenced sample consisted of peripheral blood. The sequence derives from a woman aged 55-70 years with COVID-19, enrolled during active disease. Rearrangement joined TRBV19 to TRBJ1-5; matching of 6 bases hints at TRBD1 as the D gene. The nucleotides are TGTGCCAGTAGTCCGCACAGGGTGCATCAGCCCCAGCATTTT. Translated, this is CASSPHRVHQPQHF.